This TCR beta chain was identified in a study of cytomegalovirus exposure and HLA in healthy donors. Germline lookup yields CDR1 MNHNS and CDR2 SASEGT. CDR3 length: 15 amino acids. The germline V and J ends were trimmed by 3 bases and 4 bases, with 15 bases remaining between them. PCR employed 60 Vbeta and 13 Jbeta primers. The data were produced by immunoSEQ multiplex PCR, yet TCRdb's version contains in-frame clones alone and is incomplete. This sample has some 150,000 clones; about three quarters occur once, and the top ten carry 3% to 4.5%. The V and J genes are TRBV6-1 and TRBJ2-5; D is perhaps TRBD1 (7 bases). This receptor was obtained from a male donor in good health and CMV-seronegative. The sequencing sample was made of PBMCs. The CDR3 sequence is CASSDQGGTVETQYF. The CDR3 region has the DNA TGTGCCAGCAGTGATCAGGGGGGCACGGTAGAGACCCAGTACTTC.